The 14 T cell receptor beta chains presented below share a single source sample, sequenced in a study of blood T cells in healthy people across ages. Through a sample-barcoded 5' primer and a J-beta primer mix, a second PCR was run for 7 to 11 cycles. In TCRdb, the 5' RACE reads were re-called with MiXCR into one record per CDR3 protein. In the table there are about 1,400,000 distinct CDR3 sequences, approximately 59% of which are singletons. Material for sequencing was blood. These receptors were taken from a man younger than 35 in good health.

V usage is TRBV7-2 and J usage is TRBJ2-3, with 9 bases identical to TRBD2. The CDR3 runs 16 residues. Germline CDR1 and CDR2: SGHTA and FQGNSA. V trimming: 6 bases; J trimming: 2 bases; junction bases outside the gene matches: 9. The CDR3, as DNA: TGTGCCAGCAGACCTCCGGGACTAGCACACACAGATACGCAGTATTTT. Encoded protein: CASRPPGLAHTDTQYF.

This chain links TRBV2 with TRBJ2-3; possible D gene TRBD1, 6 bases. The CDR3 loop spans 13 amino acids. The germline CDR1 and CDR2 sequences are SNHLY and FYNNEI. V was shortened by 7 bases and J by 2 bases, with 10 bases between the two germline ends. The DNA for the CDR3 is TGTGCCAGCATTTGGACAGACACAGATACGCAGTATTTT. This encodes CASIWTDTDTQYF.

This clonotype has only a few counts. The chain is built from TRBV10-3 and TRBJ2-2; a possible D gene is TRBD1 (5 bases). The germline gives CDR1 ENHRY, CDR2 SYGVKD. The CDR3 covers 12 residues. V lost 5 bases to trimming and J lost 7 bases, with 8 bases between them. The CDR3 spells CAISQGGGELFF. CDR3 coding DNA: TGTGCCATCAGTCAGGGCGGCGGGGAGCTGTTTTTT.

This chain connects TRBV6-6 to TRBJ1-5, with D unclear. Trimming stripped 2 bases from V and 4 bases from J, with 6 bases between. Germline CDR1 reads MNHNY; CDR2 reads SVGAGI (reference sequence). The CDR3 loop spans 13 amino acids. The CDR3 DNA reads TGTGCCAGCAGTTACGCCGAAAATCAGCCCCAGCATTTT. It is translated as CASSYAENQPQHF.

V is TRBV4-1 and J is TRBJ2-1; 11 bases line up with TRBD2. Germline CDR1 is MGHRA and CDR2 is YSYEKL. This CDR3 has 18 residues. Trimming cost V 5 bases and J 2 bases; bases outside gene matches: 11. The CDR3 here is CASSSLVDSGGAYNEQFF. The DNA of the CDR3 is TGCGCCAGCAGCTCCCTGGTGGATAGCGGGGGGGCCTACAATGAGCAGTTCTTC.

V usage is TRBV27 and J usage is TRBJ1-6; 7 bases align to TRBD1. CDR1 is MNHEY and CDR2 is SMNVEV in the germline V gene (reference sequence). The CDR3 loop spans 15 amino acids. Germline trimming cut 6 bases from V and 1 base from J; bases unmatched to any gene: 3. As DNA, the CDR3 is TGTGCCAGCAGCTGGGACAGATCCTATAATTCACCCCTCCACTTT. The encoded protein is CASSWDRSYNSPLHF.

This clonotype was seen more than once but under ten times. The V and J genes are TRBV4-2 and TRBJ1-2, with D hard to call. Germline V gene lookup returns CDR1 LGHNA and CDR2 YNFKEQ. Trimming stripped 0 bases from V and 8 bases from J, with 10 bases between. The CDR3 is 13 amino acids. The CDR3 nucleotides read TGTGCCAGCAGCCAAGAACTGTGGGGAGGCTACACCTTC. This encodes CASSQELWGGYTF.

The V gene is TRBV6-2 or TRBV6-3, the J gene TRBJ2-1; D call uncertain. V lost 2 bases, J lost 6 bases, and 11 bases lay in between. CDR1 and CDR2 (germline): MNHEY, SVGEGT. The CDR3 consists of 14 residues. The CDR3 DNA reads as TGTGCCAGCAGTTACGAGGAAAGCCTCAATGAGCAGTTCTTC. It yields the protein CASSYEESLNEQFF.

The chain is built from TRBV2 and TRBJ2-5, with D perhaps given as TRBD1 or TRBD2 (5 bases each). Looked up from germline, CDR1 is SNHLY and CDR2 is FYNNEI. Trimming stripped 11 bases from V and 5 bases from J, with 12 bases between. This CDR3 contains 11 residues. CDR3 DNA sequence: TGTGCCGGACGGGACGGGGAGACCCAGTACTTC. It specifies CAGRDGETQYF.

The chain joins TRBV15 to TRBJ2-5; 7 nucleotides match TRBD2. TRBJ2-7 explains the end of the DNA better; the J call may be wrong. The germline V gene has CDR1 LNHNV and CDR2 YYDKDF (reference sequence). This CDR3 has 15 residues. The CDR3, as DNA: TGTGCCACCAGCAGAGATTCCGGGACTAAAGGCGAGCAGTACTTC. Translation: CATSRDSGTKGEQYF.

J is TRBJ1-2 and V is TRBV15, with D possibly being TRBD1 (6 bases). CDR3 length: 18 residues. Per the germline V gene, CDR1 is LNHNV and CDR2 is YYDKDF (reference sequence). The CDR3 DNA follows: TGTAGCACCAGCAGAGATCTGGACAGTTACTATTCTAACTATGGCTACACCTTC. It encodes CSTSRDLDSYYSNYGYTF.

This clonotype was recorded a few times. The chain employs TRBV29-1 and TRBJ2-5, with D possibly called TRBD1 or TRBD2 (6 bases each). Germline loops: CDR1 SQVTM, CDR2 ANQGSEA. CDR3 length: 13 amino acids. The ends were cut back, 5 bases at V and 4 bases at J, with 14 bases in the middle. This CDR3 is CSVTGLGGETQYF. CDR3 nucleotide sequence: TGCAGCGTTACAGGGTTGGGAGGAGAGACCCAGTACTTC.

Written as DNA, the CDR3 is TGTGCCAGCAGCCAAGATCGAGGTTTCGAAGAGACCCAGTACTTC. This gives the protein CASSQDRGFEETQYF. V is TRBV3-1 and J is TRBJ2-5; no definite D call. CDR3 length: 15 amino acids. The germline CDR1 and CDR2 sequences are LGHDT and YNNKEL (reference sequence). V was cut by 0 bases and J by 3 bases, with 11 bases left in between.

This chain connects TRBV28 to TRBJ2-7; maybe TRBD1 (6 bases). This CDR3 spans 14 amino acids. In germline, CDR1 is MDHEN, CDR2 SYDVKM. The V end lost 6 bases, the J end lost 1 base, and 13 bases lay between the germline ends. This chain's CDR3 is CASRQAGESYEQYF. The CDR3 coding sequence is TGTGCCAGCAGACAGGCAGGGGAGTCCTACGAGCAGTACTTC. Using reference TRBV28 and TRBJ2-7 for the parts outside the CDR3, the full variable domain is DVKVTQSSRYLVKRTGEKVFLECVQDMDHENMFWYRQDPGLGLRLIYFSYDVKMKEKGDIPEGYSVSREKKERFSLILESASTNQTSMYLCASRQAGESYEQYFGPGTRLTVT.